This T cell receptor (beta chain) is from a study of T-cell memory formation after mild COVID-19. Overall study context: There were largely donor-specific TCR clusters.

V lost 6 bases to trimming and J lost 4 bases; unmatched junction nucleotides: 14. The CDR3 is 16 residues long. TCRdb processed the 5' RACE reads anew with MiXCR; each CDR3 protein has one entry. The data hold about 270,000 distinct CDR3 sequences, with around 15% observed a single time. This clonotype has just a few counts. The antigen remains undetermined. Findings of the study overall: Contracting clones from day 15 to 85 had balanced CD4/CD8; later expanders favoured CD4+. Within pre-infection memory, some responding clones were found, suggesting cross-reactive memory joined.

The gene calls are TRBV12-3 or TRBV12-4 and TRBJ2-7, with 8 positions matching TRBD2. Sequencing used PBMCs or a T cell subset sorted from them (not recorded which). The clonotype was recovered from a man aged 18 to 29 who had mild COVID-19 (a few samples of this study predate the infection). Cell type and time point are not known. The CDR3 is CASSLFSPGLGYEQYF. The CDR3 DNA sequence: TGTGCCAGCAGCCTTTTCTCGCCGGGACTAGGGTACGAGCAGTACTTC.